Sequencing of this T cell receptor beta chain was carried out in a study of blood T cell repertoires in COVID-19. Study context: In each case, the material was cDNA or gDNA derived from T cells, B-cell-depleted T cells, or PBMCs.

Assay: immunoSEQ multiplex PCR; the TCRdb copy retains only in-frame clones and omits some. The sample has about 180,000 clones; 65% to 90% are singletons. V was clipped by 2 bases and J by 5 bases, with 9 bases between them. The CDR3 sequence is 13 residues long. Per the germline V gene, CDR1 is MNHEY and CDR2 is SMNVEV (reference sequence). This clonotype was sampled from a human donor in a cohort sampled during active COVID-19. The chain links TRBV27 to TRBJ1-1, with D hard to call. Material: peripheral blood. This CDR3 reads CASSLGSGTEAFF. The CDR3 DNA is TGTGCCAGCAGTTTAGGGAGCGGGACTGAAGCTTTCTTT.